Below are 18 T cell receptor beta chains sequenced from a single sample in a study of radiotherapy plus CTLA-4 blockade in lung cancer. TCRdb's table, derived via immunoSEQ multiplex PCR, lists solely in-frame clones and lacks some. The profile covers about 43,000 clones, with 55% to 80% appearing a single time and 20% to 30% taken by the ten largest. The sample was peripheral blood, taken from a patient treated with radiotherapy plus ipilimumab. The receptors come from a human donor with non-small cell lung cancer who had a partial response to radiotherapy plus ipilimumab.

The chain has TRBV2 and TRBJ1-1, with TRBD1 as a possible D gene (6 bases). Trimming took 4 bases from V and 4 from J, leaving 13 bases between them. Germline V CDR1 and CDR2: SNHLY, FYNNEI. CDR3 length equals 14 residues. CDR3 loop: CASSVIQGPTEAFF. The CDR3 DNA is TGTGCCAGCAGTGTTATACAGGGTCCCACTGAAGCTTTCTTT.

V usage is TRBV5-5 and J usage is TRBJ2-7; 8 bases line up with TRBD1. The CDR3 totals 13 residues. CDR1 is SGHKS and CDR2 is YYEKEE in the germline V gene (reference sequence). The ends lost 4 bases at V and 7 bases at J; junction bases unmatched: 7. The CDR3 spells CASSAGQAREQYF. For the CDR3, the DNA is TGTGCCAGCAGCGCGGGACAGGCGCGTGAGCAGTACTTC. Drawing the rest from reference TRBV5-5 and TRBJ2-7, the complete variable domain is DAGVTQSPTHLIKTRGQQVTLRCSPISGHKSVSWYQQVLGQGPQFIFQYYEKEERGRGNFPDRFSARQFPNYSSELNVNALLLGDSALYLCASSAGQAREQYFGPGTRLTVT.

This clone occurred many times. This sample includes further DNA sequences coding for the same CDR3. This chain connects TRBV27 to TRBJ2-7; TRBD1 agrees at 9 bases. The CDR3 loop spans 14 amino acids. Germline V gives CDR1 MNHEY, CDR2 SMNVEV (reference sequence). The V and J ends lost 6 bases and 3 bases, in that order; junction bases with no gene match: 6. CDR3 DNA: TGTGCCAGCAGCCTACAGGGGGCCAACTACGAGCAGTACTTC. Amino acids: CASSLQGANYEQYF.

CDR3: CASSHRRGRAGELFF. The CDR3, as DNA: TGTGCCAGCAGCCACCGGAGGGGGAGGGCCGGGGAGCTGTTTTTT. This chain links TRBV6-6 with TRBJ2-2; TRBD2 might be the D (7 bases). The CDR3 has 15 residues. The ends were cut back, 6 bases at V and 6 bases at J, with 17 bases in the middle. Germline V gene sequence: CDR1 MNHNY, CDR2 SVGAGI (reference sequence).

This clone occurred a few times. The CDR3 region has the DNA TGTGCCAGCAGTGAAGGGGGCCATATCACTGAAGCTTTCTTT. Protein: CASSEGGHITEAFF. The chain couples TRBV25-1 to TRBJ1-1; the D gene is possibly TRBD1 (6 bases). Germline lookup yields CDR1 MGHDK and CDR2 SYGVNS. The CDR3 is made up of 14 amino acids. V dropped 2 bases and J dropped 4 bases, with 11 bases sitting between them.

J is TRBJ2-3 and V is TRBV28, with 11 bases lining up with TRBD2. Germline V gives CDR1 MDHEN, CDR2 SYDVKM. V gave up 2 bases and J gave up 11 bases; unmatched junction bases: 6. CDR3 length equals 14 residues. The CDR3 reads CASSLLAGGRGQYF. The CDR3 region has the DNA TGTGCCAGCAGTTTACTAGCGGGGGGACGGGGGCAGTATTTT.

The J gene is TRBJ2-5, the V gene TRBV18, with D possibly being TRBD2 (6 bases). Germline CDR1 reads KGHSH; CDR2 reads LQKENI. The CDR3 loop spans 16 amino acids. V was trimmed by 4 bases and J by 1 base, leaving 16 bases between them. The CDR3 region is CASSRRDLLGQETQYF. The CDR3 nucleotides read TGTGCCAGCTCACGTAGGGACTTATTGGGCCAAGAGACCCAGTACTTC.

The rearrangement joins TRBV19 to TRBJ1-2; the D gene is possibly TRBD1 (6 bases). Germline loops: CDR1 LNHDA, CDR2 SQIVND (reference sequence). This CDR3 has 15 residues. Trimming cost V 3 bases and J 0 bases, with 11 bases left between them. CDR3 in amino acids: CASSMAGTTNYGYTF. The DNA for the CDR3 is TGTGCCAGTAGTATGGCCGGGACAACTAACTATGGCTACACCTTC.

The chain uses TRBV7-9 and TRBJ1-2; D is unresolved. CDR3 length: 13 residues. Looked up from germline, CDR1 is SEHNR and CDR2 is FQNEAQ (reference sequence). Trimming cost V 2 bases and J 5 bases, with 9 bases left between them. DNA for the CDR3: TGTGCCAGCAGCTTAAAAGAGGATTATGGCTACACCTTC. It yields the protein CASSLKEDYGYTF.

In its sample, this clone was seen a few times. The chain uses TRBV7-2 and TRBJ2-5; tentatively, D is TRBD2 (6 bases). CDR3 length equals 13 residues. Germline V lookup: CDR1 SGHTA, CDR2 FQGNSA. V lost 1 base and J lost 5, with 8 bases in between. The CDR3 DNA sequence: TGTGCCAGCAGCTTAGGAGGGAGGGAGACCCAGTACTTC. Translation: CASSLGGRETQYF.

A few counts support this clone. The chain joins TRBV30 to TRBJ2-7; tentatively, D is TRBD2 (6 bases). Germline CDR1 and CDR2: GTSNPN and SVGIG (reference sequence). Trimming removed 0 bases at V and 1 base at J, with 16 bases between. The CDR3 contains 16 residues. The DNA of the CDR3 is TGTGCCTGGAGTGTACACCGATCCGGGGGATCCTACGAGCAGTACTTC. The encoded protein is CAWSVHRSGGSYEQYF.

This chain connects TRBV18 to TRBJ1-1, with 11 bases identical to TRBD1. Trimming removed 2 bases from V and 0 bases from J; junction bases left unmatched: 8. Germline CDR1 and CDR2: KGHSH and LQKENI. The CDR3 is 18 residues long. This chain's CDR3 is CASSPIGTGGRLNTEAFF. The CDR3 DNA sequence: TGTGCCAGCTCACCAATCGGGACAGGGGGGCGCTTGAACACTGAAGCTTTCTTT.

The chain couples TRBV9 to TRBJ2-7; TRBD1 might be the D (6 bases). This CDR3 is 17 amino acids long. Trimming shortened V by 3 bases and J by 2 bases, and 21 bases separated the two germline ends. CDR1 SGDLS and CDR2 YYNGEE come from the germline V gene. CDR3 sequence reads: CASSGRLTGTNPYEQYF. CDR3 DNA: TGTGCCAGCAGCGGCAGACTGACAGGAACTAATCCCTACGAGCAGTACTTC.

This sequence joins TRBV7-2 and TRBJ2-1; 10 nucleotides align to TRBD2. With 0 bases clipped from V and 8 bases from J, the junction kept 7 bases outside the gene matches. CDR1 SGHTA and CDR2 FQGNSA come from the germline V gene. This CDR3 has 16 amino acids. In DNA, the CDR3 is TGTGCCAGCAGCTTAGCGCACATAGCGGGGGGCTATGAGCAGTTCTTC. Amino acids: CASSLAHIAGGYEQFF.

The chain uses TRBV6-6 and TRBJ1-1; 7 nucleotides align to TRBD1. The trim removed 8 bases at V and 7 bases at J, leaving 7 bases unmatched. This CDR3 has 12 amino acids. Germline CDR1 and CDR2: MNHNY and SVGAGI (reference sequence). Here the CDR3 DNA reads TGTGCCAGCGAGCCTCGGACAGGTGAAGCTTTCTTT. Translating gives CASEPRTGEAFF.

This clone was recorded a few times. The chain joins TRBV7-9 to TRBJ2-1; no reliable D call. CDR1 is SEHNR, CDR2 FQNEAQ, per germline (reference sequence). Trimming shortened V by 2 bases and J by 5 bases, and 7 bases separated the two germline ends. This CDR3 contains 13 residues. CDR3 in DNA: TGTGCCAGCAGCTTAAACCTAAACAATGAGCAGTTCTTC. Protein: CASSLNLNNEQFF.

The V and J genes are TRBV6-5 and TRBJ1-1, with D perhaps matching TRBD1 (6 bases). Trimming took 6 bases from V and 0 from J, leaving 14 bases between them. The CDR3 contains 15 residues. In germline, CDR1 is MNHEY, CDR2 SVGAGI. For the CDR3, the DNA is TGTGCCAGCAGGGATAGGACAGCCATGAACACTGAAGCTTTCTTT. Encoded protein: CASRDRTAMNTEAFF.

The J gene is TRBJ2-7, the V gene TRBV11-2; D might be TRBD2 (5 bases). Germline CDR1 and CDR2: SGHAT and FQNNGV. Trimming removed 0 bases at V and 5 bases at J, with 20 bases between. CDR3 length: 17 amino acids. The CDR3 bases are TGTGCCAGCAGCTTAGATGTACTAGTATTTGCCCAGAACGAGCAGTACTTC. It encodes CASSLDVLVFAQNEQYF.